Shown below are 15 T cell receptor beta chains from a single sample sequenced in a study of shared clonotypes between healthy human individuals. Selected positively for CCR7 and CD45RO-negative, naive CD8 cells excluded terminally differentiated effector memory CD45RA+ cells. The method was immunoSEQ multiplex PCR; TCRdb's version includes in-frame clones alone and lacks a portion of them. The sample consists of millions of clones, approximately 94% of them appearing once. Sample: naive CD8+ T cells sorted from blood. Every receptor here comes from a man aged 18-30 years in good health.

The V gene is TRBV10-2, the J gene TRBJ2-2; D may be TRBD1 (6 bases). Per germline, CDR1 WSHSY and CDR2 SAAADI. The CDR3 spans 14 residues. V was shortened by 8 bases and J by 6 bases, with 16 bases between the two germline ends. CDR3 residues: CASYQTGWAGELFF. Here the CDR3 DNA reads TGCGCCAGCTACCAGACAGGATGGGCCGGGGAGCTGTTTTTT.

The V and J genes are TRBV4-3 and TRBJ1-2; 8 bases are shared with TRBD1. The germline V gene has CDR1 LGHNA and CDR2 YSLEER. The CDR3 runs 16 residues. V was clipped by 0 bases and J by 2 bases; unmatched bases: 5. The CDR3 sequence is CASSQDVDRANYGYTF. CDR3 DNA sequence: TGCGCCAGCAGCCAAGATGTGGACAGGGCAAACTATGGCTACACCTTC.

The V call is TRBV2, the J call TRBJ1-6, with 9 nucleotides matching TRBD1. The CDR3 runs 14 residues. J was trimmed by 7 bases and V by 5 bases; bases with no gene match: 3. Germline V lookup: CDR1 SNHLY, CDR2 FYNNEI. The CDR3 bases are TGTGCCAGCAGTCTTGGACAGGGGAATTCACCCCTCCACTTT. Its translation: CASSLGQGNSPLHF.

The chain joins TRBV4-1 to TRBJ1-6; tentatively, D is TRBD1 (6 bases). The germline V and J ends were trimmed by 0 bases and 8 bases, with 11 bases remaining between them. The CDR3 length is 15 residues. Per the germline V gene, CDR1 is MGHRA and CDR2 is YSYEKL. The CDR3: CASSQERSGDSPLHF. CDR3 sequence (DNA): TGCGCCAGCAGCCAAGAGCGATCAGGGGATTCACCCCTCCACTTT.

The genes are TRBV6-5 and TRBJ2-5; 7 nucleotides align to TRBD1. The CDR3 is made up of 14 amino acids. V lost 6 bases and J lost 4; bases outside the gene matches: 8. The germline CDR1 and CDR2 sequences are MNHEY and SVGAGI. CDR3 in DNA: TGTGCCAGCAGCGCGACAGGGATGGCAGAGACCCAGTACTTC. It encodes CASSATGMAETQYF.

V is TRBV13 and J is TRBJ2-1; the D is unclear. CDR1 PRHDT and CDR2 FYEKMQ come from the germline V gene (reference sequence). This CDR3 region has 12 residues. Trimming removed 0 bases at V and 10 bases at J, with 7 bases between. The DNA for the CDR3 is TGTGCCAGCAGCTTAGGATCTACCGAGCAGTTCTTC. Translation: CASSLGSTEQFF.

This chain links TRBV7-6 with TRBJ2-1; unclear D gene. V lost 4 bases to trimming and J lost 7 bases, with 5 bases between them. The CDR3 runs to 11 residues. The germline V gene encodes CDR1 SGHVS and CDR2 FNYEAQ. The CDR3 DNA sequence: TGTGCCAGCAGCTCTTTAAATGAGCAGTTCTTC. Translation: CASSSLNEQFF.

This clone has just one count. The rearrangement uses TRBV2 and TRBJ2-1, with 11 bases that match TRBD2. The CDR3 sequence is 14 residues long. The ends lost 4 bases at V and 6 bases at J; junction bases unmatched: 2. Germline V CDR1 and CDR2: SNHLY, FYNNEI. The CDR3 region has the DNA TGTGCCAGCAGTGGACTAGCGGGACCCAATGAGCAGTTCTTC. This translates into CASSGLAGPNEQFF.

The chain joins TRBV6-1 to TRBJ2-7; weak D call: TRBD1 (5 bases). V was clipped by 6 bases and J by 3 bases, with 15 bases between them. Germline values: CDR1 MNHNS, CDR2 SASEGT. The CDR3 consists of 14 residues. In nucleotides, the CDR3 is TGTGCCAGCAGCCCATTCAGGGAATACTACGAGCAGTACTTC. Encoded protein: CASSPFREYYEQYF.

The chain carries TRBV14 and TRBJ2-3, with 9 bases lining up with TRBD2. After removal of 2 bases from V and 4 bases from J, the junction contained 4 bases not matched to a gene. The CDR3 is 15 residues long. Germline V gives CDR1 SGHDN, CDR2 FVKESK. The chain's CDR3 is CASSQLRGGPDTQYF. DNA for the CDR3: TGTGCCAGCAGCCAACTGCGGGGGGGCCCAGATACGCAGTATTTT.

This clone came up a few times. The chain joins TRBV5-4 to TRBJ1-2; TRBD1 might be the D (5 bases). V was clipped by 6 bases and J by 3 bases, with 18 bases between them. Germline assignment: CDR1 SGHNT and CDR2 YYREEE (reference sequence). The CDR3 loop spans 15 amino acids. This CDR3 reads CASTLRDDAYYGYTF. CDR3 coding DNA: TGTGCCAGCACCCTCCGGGACGACGCCTACTATGGCTACACCTTC.

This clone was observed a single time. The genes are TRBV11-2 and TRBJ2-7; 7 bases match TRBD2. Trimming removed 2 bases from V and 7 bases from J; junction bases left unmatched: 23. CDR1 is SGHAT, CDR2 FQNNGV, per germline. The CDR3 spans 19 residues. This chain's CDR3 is CASSLTSAYFSYEQNEQYF. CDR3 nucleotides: TGTGCCAGCAGCTTAACTAGCGCTTACTTTTCCTACGAGCAGAATGAGCAGTACTTC.

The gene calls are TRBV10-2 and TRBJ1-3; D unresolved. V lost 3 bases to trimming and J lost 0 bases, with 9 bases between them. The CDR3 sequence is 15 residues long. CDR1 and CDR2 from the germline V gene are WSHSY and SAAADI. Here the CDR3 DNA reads TGCGCCAGCAGTGAAGGAGGGAGCTCTGGAAACACCATATATTTT. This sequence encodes CASSEGGSSGNTIYF.

CDR3 bases: TGTGCCAGCAGCGGCACGGAGGGGGATACGCAGTATTTT. Protein sequence: CASSGTEGDTQYF. The V gene is TRBV7-9, the J gene TRBJ2-3, with a weak D call TRBD2 (6 bases). Germline CDR1 is SEHNR and CDR2 is FQNEAQ (reference sequence). V was shortened by 5 bases and J by 6 bases, with 12 bases between the two germline ends. This CDR3 is 13 amino acids long.

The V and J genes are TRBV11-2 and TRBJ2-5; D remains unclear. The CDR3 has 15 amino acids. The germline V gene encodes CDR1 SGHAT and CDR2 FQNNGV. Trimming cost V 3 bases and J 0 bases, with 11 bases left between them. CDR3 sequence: CASSFSWADQETQYF. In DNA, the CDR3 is TGTGCCAGCAGCTTCTCGTGGGCAGACCAAGAGACCCAGTACTTC.